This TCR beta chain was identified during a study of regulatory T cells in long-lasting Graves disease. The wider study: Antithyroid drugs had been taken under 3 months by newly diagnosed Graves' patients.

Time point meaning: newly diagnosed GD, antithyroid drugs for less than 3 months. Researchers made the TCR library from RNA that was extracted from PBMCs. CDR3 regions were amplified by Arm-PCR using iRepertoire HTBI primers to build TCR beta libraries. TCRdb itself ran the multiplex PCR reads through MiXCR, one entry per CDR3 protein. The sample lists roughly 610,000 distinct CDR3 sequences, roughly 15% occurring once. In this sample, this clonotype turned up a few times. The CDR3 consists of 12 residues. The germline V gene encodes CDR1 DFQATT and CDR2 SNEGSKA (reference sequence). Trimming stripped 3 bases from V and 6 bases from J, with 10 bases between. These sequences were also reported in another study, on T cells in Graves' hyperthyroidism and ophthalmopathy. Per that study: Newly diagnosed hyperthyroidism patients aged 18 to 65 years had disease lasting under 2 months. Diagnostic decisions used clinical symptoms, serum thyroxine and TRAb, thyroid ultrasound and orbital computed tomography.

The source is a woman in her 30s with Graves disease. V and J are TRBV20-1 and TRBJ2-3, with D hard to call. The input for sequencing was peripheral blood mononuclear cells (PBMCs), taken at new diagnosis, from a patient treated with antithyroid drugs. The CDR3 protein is CSASGPRDTQYF. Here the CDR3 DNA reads TGCAGTGCTAGCGGACCGCGGGATACGCAGTATTTT.